A selection of T cell receptor beta chains follows, all from one sample in a study of response to subunit inactivated influenza vaccine. A single record per CDR3 protein comes from TCRdb applying MiXCR to the RT-PCR reads. The table has 650,000 or so distinct CDR3 sequences, 14% seen once. The sample was PBMCs from blood, taken around 15 days before vaccination. The receptor source for this set is a man aged 50-59 years who received an inactivated influenza vaccine. Both conserved end residues are part of each CDR3. The D gene is left open where the match is weak. A row's size may be missing; if present it is once, few, many or a size class.

size,J,V,D,CDR3,DNA
few,TRBJ2-3,TRBV9,.,CASSVAVRAGTDTQYF,TGTGCCAGCAGCGTAGCTGTTCGGGCGGGAACAGATACGCAGTATTTT
few,TRBJ2-1,TRBV29-1,TRBD2,CSVGRERSYNEQFF,TGCAGCGTTGGGCGGGAGCGCTCCTACAATGAGCAGTTCTTC
once,TRBJ2-5,TRBV7-9,TRBD2,CASSFALAGEETQYF,TGTGCCAGCAGCTTCGCTTTAGCGGGGGAAGAGACCCAGTACTTC
.,TRBJ1-1,TRBV28,.,CASCLGGPGEAFF,TGTGCCAGCTGCCTCGGGGGGCCCGGGGAAGCTTTCTTT
.,TRBJ2-4,TRBV11-2,TRBD2,CASSPGRGALNIQYF,TGTGCCAGCAGCCCAGGGCGGGGGGCCCTAAACATTCAGTACTTC
.,TRBJ1-5,TRBV18,.,CASSPDGNQPQHF,TGTGCCAGCTCACCAGACGGGAATCAGCCCCAGCATTTT
.,TRBJ2-7,TRBV2,.,CASMASGVRSEQYF,TGTGCCAGCATGGCGAGCGGAGTCCGAAGCGAGCAGTACTTC
.,TRBJ1-1,TRBV6-1,TRBD1,CASTKSPVRTGGYAFF,TGTGCCAGCACCAAAAGCCCCGTCCGGACAGGGGGTTACGCTTTCTTT
.,TRBJ2-5,TRBV4-1,.,CASSQRGGGQETQYF,TGCGCCAGCAGCCAACGGGGAGGAGGCCAAGAGACCCAGTACTTC
.,TRBJ2-1,TRBV5-1,.,CASSGPPMYDEQFF,TGCGCCAGCAGCGGCCCGCCTATGTACGATGAGCAGTTCTTC
few,TRBJ2-5,TRBV19,.,CASSMAGAGQETQYF,TGTGCCAGTAGTATGGCAGGGGCAGGTCAAGAGACCCAGTACTTC
.,TRBJ2-3,TRBV9,.,CASSPTPSLADTQYF,TGTGCCAGCAGCCCAACCCCTAGCTTGGCAGATACGCAGTATTTT
.,TRBJ2-1,TRBV7-9,TRBD2,CASSIAGGPDEQFF,TGTGCCAGCTCTATAGCGGGAGGGCCGGATGAGCAGTTCTTC